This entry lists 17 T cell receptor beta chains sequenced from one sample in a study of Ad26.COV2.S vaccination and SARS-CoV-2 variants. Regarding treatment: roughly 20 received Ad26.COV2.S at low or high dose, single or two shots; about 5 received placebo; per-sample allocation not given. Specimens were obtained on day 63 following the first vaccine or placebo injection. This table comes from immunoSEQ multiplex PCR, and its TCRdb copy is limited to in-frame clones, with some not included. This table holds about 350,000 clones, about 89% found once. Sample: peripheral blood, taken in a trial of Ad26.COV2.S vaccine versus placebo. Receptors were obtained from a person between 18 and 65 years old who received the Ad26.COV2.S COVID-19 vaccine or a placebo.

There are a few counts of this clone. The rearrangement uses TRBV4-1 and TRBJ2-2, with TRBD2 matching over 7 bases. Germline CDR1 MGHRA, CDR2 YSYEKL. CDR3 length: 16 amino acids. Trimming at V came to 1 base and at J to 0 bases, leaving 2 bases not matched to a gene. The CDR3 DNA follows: TGCGCCAGCAGCCAAGTTCTAGCGGCGAACACCGGGGAGCTGTTTTTT. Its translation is CASSQVLAANTGELFF.

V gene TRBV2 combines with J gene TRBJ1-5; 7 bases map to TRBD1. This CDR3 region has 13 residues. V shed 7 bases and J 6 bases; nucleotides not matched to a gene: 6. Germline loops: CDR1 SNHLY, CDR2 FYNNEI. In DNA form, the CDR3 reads TGTGCCAGCAAGTTGAGGGGGCCTCAGCCCCAGCATTTT. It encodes CASKLRGPQPQHF.

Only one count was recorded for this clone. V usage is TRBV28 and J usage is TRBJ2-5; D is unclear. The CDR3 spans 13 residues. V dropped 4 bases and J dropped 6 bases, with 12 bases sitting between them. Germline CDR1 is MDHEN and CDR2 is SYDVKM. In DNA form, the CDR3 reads TGTGCCAGCAGTTGGGTAGGGTTGCAGACCCAGTACTTC. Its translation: CASSWVGLQTQYF.

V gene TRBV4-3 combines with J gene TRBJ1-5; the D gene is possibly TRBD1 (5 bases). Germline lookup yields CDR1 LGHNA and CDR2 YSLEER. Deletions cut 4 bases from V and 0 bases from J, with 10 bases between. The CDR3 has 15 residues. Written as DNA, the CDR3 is TGCGCCAGCAGCCCTGACAGATATAGCAATCAGCCCCAGCATTTT. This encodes CASSPDRYSNQPQHF.

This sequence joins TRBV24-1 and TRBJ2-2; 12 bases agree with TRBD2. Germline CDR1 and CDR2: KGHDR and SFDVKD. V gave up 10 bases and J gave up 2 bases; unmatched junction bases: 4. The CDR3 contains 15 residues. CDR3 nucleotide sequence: TGTGCCACTTCGACTAGCGGGGGCAACACCGGGGAGCTGTTTTTT. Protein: CATSTSGGNTGELFF.

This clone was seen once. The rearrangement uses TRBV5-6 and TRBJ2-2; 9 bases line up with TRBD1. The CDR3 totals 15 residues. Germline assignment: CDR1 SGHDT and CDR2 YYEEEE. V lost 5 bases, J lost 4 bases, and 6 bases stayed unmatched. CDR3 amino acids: CASRLTGGGTGELFF. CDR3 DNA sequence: TGTGCCAGCAGACTGACAGGGGGAGGCACCGGGGAGCTGTTTTTT.

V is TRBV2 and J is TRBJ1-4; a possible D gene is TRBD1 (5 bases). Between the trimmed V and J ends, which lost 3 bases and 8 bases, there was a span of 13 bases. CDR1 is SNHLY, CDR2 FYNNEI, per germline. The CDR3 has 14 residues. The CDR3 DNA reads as TGTGCCAGCAGTGATGCTGGGGCATGGGAAAAACTGTTTTTT. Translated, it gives CASSDAGAWEKLFF.

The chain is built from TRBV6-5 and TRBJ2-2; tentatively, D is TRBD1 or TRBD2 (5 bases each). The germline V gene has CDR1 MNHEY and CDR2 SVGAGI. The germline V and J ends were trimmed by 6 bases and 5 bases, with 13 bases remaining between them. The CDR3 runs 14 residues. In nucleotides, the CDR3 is TGTGCCAGCAGATGGCAGGGAGAAACCGGGGAGCTGTTTTTT. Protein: CASRWQGETGELFF.

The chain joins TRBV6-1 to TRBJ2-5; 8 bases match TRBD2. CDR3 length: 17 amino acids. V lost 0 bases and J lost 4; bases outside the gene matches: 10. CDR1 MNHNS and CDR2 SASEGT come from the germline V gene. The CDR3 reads CASSEAYSGGPLETQYF. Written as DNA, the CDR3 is TGTGCCAGCAGTGAAGCTTACTCGGGGGGGCCATTAGAGACCCAGTACTTC.

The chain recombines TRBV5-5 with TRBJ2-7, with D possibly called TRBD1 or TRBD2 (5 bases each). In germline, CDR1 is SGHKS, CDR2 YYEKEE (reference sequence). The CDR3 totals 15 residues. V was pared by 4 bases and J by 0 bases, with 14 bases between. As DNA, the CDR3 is TGTGCCAGCAGCCCCTTCCGGGACGGCTCCTACGAGCAGTACTTC. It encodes CASSPFRDGSYEQYF.

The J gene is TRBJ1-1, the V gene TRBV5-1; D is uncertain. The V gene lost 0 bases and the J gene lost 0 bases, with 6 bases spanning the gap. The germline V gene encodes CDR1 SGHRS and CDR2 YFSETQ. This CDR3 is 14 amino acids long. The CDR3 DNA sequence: TGCGCCAGCAGCTTGGCTGCGGTGAACACTGAAGCTTTCTTT. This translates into CASSLAAVNTEAFF.

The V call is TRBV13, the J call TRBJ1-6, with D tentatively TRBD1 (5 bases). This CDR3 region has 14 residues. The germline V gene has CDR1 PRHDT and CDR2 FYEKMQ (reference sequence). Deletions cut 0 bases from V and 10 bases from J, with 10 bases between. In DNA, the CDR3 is TGTGCCAGCAGCTTAGGTGGGGGTTCATCACCCCTCCACTTT. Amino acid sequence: CASSLGGGSSPLHF.

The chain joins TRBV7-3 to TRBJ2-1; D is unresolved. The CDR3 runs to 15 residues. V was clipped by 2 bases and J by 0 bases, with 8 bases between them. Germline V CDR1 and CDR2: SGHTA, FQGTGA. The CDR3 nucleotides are TGTGCCAGCAGCTTATCCAAGAGCTCCTACAATGAGCAGTTCTTC. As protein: CASSLSKSSYNEQFF. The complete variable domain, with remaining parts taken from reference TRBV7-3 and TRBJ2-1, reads GAGVSQTPSNKVTEKGKYVELRCDPISGHTALYWYRQSLGQGPEFLIYFQGTGAADDSGLPNDRFFAVRPEGSVSTLKIQRTERGDSAVYLCASSLSKSSYNEQFFGPGTRLTVL.

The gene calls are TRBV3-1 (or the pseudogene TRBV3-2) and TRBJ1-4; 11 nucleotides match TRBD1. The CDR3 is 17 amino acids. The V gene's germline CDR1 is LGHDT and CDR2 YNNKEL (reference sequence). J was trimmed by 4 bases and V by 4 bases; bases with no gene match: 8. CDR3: CASSRRTGGRGNEKLFF. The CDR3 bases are TGTGCCAGCAGCCGGCGGACAGGGGGCAGGGGTAATGAAAAACTGTTTTTT.

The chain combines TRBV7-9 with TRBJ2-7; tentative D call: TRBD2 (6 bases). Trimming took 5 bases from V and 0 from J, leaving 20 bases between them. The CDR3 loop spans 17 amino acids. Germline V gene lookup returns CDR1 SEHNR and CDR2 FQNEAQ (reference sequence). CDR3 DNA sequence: TGTGCCAGCAGCAAAAACGTGCCAGGCGGGGTCTCCTACGAGCAGTACTTC. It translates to CASSKNVPGGVSYEQYF.

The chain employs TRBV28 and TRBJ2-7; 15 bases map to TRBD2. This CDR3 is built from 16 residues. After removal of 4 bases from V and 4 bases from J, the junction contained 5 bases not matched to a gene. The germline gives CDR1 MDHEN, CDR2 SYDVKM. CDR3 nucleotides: TGTGCCAGCAGTTACACCGGGACTAGCGGGAGGTACGAGCAGTACTTC. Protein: CASSYTGTSGRYEQYF.

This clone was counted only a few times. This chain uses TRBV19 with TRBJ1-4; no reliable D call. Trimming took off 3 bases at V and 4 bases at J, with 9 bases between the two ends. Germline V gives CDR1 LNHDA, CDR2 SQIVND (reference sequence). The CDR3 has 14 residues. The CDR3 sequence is CASSIFQNNEKLFF. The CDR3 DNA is TGTGCCAGTAGTATCTTCCAGAATAATGAAAAACTGTTTTTT.